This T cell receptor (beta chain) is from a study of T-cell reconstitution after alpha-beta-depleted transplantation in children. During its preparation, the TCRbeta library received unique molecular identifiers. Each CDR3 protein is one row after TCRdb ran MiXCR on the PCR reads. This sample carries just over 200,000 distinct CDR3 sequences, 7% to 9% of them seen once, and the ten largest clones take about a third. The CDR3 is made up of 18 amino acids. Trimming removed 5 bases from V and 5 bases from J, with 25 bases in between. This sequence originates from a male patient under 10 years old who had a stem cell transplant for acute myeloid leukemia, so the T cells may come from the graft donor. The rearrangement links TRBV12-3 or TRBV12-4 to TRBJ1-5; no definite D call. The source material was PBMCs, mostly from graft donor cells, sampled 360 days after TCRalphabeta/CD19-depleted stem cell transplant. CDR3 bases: TGTGCCAGCAGTACCACCGGCCACACACCGGGTTTCGATCAGCCCCAGCATTTT. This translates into CASSTTGHTPGFDQPQHF.